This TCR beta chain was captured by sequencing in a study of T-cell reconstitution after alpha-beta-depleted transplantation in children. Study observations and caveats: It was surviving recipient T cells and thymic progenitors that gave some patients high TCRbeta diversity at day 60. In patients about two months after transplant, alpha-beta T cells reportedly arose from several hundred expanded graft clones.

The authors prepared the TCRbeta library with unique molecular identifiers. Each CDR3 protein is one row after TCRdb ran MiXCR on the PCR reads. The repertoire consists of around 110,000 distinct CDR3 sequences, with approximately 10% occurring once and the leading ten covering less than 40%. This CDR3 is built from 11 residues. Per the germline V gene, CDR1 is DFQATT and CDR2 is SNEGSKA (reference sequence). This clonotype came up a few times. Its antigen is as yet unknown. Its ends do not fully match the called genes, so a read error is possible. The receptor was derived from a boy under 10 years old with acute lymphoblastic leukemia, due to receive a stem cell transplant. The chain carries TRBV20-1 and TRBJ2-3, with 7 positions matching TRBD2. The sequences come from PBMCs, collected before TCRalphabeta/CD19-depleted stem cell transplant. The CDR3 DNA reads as TGCAGTGCTAGTTTAGCGACTAGCTCCCTTTTT. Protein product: CSASLATSSLF.